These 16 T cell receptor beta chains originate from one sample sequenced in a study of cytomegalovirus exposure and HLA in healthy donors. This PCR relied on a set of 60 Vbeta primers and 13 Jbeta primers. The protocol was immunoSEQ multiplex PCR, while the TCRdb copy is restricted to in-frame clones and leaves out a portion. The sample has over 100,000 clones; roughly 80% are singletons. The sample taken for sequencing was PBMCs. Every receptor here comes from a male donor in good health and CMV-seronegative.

The CDR3, as DNA: TGTGCCAGCTCACCACGGACTAGCGGAAACAATGAGCAGTTCTTC. Its translation is CASSPRTSGNNEQFF. The V and J genes are TRBV18 and TRBJ2-1; 10 bases match TRBD2. The V gene end was trimmed by 1 base and the J gene end by 5 bases; junction bases not matched to a gene: 2. Germline V lookup: CDR1 KGHSH, CDR2 LQKENI. The CDR3 has 15 amino acids.

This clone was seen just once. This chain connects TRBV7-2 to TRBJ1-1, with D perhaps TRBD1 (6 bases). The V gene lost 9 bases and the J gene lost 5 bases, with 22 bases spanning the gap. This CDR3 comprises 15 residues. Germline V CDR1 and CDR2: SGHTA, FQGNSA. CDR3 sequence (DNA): TGTGCCAGTACCTCCGTGGCGGGGGCTTTAACTGAAGCTTTCTTT. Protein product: CASTSVAGALTEAFF.

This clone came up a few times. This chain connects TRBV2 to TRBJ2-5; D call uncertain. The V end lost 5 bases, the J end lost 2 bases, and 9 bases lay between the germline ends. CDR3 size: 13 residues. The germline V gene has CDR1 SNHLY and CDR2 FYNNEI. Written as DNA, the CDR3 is TGTGCCAGCAGTCCACCAGATCAAGAGACCCAGTACTTC. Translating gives CASSPPDQETQYF.

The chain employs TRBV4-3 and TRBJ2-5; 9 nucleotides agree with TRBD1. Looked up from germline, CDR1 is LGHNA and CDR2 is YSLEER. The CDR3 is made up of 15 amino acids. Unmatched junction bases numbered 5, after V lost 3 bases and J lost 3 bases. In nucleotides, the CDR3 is TGCGCCAGCAGCCAGTGGGGACAGGGAGAAGAGACCCAGTACTTC. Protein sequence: CASSQWGQGEETQYF.

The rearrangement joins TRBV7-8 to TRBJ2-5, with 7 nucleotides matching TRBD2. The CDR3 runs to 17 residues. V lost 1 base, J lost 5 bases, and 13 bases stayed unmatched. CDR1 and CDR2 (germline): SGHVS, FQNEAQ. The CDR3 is CASSLGLAALLMETQYF. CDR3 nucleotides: TGTGCCAGCAGCTTAGGTCTAGCGGCTTTGCTTATGGAGACCCAGTACTTC.

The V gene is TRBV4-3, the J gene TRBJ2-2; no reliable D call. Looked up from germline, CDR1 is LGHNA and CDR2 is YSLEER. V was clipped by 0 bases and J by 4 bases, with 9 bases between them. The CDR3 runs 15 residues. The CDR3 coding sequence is TGCGCCAGCAGCCAAGATCGGGTCCTCACCGGGGAGCTGTTTTTT. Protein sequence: CASSQDRVLTGELFF.

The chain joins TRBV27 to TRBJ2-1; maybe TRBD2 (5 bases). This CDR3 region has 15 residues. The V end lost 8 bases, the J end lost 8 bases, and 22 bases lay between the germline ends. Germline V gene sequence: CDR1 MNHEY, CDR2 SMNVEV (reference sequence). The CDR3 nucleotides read TGTGCCAGCGCCTCCGGGATACCAGGAATAGATGAGCAGTTCTTC. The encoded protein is CASASGIPGIDEQFF.

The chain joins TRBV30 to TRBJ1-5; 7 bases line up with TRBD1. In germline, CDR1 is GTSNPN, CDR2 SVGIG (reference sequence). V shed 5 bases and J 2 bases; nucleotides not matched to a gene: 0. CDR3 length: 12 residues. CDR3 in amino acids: CAWGQGNQPQHF. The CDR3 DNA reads TGTGCCTGGGGACAGGGCAATCAGCCCCAGCATTTT.

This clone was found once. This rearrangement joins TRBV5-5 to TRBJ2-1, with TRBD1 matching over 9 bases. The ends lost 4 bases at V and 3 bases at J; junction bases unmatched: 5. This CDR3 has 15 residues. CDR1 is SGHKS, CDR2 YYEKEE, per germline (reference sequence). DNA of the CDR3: TGTGCCAGCAGCCTGGACAGGGGTGGCTACAATGAGCAGTTCTTC. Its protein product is CASSLDRGGYNEQFF.

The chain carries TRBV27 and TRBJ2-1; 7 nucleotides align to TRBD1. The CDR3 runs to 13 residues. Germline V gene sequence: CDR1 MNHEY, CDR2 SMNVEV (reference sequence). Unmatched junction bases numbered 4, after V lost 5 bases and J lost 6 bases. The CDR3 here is CASSLRDSNEQFF. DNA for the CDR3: TGTGCCAGCAGTCTCCGGGACAGCAATGAGCAGTTCTTC.

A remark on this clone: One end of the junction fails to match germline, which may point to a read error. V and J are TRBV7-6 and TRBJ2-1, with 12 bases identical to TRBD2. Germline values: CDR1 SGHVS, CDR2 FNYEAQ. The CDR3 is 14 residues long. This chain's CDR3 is CASSLSLAGGPCVF. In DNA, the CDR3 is TGTGCCAGCAGCTTGAGCCTAGCGGGAGGGCCGTGTGTCTTC.

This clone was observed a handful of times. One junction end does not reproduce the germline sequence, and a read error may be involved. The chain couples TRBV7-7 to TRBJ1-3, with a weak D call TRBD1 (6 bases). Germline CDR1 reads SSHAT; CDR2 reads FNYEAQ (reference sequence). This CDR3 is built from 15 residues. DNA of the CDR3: TGTGCTAGCAGCCTAGACAGGAGCTCTGGAAACACCATATATTTT. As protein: CASSLDRSSGNTIYF.

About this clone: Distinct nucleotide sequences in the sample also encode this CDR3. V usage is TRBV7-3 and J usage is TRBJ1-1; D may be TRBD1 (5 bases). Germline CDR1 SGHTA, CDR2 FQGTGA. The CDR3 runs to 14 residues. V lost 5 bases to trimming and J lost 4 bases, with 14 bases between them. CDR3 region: CASSRGGSGTEAFF. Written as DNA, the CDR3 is TGTGCCAGCAGCCGGGGGGGAAGCGGCACTGAAGCTTTCTTT. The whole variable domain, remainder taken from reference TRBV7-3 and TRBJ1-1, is GAGVSQTPSNKVTEKGKYVELRCDPISGHTALYWYRQSLGQGPEFLIYFQGTGAADDSGLPNDRFFAVRPEGSVSTLKIQRTERGDSAVYLCASSRGGSGTEAFFGQGTRLTVV.

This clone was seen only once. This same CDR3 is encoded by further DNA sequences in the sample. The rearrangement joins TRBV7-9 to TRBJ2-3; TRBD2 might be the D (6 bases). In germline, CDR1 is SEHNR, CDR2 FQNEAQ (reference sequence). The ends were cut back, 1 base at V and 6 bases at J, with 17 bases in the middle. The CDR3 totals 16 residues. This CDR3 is CASSLVGDSSGDTQYF. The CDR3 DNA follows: TGTGCCAGCAGCTTAGTGGGGGACTCCAGCGGGGATACGCAGTATTTT.

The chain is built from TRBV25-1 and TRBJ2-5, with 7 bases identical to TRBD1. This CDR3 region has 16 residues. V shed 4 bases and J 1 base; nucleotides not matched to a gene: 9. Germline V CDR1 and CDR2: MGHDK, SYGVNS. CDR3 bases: TGTGCCAGCAGTGTAATACCGGGACAGACCCAAGAGACCCAGTACTTC. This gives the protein CASSVIPGQTQETQYF.

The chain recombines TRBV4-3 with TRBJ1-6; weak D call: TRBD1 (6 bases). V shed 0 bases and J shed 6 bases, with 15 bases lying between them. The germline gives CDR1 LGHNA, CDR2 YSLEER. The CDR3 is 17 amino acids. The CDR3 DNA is TGCGCCAGCAGCCAAGATGCCAGCGACAGGCGTAATTCACCCCTCCACTTT. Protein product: CASSQDASDRRNSPLHF.